This TCR beta chain is drawn from a study of cytomegalovirus exposure and HLA in healthy donors (dated by TCRdb to the late 2010s). About the investigation overall: An earlier analysis of approximately 600 of the donors reported about 250 Gb of sequence data and roughly 110 million unique TCR beta sequences from 150 million to 200 million T cells. To predict cytomegalovirus infection status, the study combined high-throughput TCR immunosequencing, statistical association of individual TCRs with disease status, and machine learning. Class I and class II HLA loci were covered by the typing at four-digit resolution. Rather than using new phenotypic data, the later analysis identified candidate immune exposures from TCR beta sequences and from how often those sequences occurred across donors. Across about 370 genotyped donors of the cohort, an average of 235,054 unique TCR beta nucleotide sequences per donor were sequenced, and around 19% of those sequences were non-productive. Because of strong linkage in the cohort, roughly five DR-DQ haplotypes were treated as single units for association and clustering. A later genetic analysis took genome-wide SNP genotypes for 398 of the 666 donors and used that subset as a discovery cohort. A later analysis re-examined previously published TCR beta repertoires from just over 650 donors and added high-resolution HLA genotyping to investigate patterns of TCR occurrence. Using immunosequencing, the study profiled T cell repertoires from 500 to 800 subjects and related those repertoires to cytomegalovirus serostatus. Among the roughly 400 genotyped donors, around 81% belonged to the genetic ancestry cluster associated with self-reported Caucasian donors. Approximately 300 gigabases of sequencing data and roughly 80 million unique TCR sequences made up an early release that covered roughly 670 HLA-typed donors. Besides the first cohort of hundreds of subjects, a separate validation cohort made up of 120 different subjects was used. Donor age, sex, ethnicity and CMV serostatus were compiled alongside the repertoire data. Every discovery cohort repertoire had been produced on one sequencing platform. The aim of the study was to test whether cataloging public T cell receptors could identify signatures of past pathogen exposure. In an earlier analysis of 587 of the donors, high-throughput TCR beta sequencing was used to judge whether each TCR beta V gene segment behaved as functional or pseudogenic. The number of typed donors differed by locus: about 620-640 for A, B, C, DRB1 and DQB1; 500 to 550 for DQA1; some 590 for DPA1; and about 450 for DPB1.

What the authors observed across the whole study: Strong co-occurrence of HLA alleles, especially DR and DQ, made assigning TCR associations to individual alleles difficult. Correlated functional status among segregating V segments might be attributable to linkage disequilibrium, but an unknown experimental factor could not be ruled out. The sequencing pipeline was judged likely to have produced a cluster of highly shared sequence variants as a technical artifact. The classifier was reported to diagnose cytomegalovirus status with high specificity and sensitivity in both the original cohort and the validation cohort. In vitro tests confirmed that three of the cytomegalovirus-associated TCR beta chains recognize cytomegalovirus antigens. V-gene and J-gene trimming of TCR beta chains was associated with a missense DCLRE1C variant in a later genetic analysis, and the association was replicated in an independent cohort. Because some donors lacked HLA typing at each locus, the association tests relied only on the typed subset. In a later analysis, the rate of TCR association differed among HLA loci, with DRB1 alleles having the most associated TCRs and HLA-C alleles having the fewest. Broadly in line with IMGT annotations, most TCR beta V segments showed up in productive rearrangements about 87% or about 30% of the time in an earlier analysis of several hundred of the donors. A further reported finding was that TCR beta sequences accurately predicted the HLA-A and HLA-B alleles for most subjects in the first cohort. Specific HLA alleles were associated with 16,951 TCR beta sequences at a false discovery rate of 0.05 in a later analysis. Most CMV-associated TCR beta chains appeared to be HLA-restricted in a later analysis, and the HLA associations seemed to be driven largely by CMV exposure. Roughly uniform sequencing depth across donors was assumed in presence/absence analyses, although this assumption may not hold. In a later genetic analysis, fewer N-insertions in productive TCRs were reported among donors in an Asian-associated ancestry cluster than the approximately 710-donor mean. The study listed 150 to 200 TCR beta chains as associated with cytomegalovirus. Across donors, most TCR sequences were observed very rarely, whereas some public TCRs were present in many individuals. In a later analysis, HLA-associated TCR beta chains showed more clonal expansion and lower generation probabilities than non-associated chains that were equally common. In a later analysis, several top co-occurrence clusters were reported to appear linked to parvovirus B19, influenza, CMV and Epstein-Barr virus. The earlier analysis of almost 600 of the donors excluded some 15 rarely observed V segments, including chromosome 9 orphons, because counts were too low. Immune exposure information for the cohort was limited to CMV serostatus. It was suggested by the authors that the approach could potentially be generalized to other disease states and immunological phenotypes. This cohort had only TCR beta chains sequenced, and the lack of alpha or paired-chain data limited which features could be detected.

The cohort comprised 670 or so healthy bone marrow donors. At the time of sampling, all cohort members were nominally healthy, though unrecorded immune exposures were likely present. The donor tested CMV seronegative, placing the donor among the 300 to 400 seronegative members of the cohort. Each donor provided a peripheral blood sample, and peripheral blood mononuclear cells were used for TCR beta sequencing. Genomic DNA was extracted from the blood cell samples with the Qiagen DNeasy Blood Extraction Kit. This clone was recorded a few times. Its antigen is currently not known. Per-base qualities were not stored, and no clone one base away is much larger. Preparation of the library involved the immunoSEQ multiplex PCR assay. The multiplex PCR relied on a mix of 60 forward primers for TCR Vbeta segments and 13 reverse primers for TCR Jbeta segments. The CDR3 region of rearranged TCR beta genes was amplified from genomic DNA by a multiplex PCR assay. Amplified TCR beta libraries were sequenced as 87-base-pair reads on the Illumina HiSeq System. As for how the authors treated the data: Across the 500 to 750 repertoires, a later analysis counted 75 million to 90 million unique TCR beta chains, around 10 million of which were shared by at least two donors. A nearest-neighbor algorithm error-corrected the raw reads and collapsed the reads into unique sequences, merging closely related sequences to remove PCR and sequencing errors. CDR3 sequences were aligned to IMGT reference sequences to assign V, D and J gene segments. For a sequence to be retained, a match of at least six nucleotides was required to both a V gene segment and a J gene segment. Rearrangements were classified as productive when the CDR3 lacked stop codons and remained in frame with V and J, and all other rearrangements were classified as non-productive. Following IMGT convention, CDR3 was defined as the stretch from the second conserved V-encoded cysteine up to the conserved J-encoded phenylalanine. Sequences without an unambiguous match to a single V gene segment were excluded from the earlier analysis of approximately 600 of the donors. An earlier analysis of 587 of the donors called V segments functional above 56.7% productive rearrangements and segregating when the between-donor standard deviation exceeded 5%. A statistical classification framework was built to diagnose cytomegalovirus status from the catalog of TCR beta chain sequences. A later analysis assigned V and J genes by comparing TCR nucleotide sequences with IMGT/GENE-DB human TR gene sequences. In a later analysis, CDR3 sequences and most-parsimonious VDJ recombination scenarios were assigned using the TCRdist pipeline. In a later analysis, each TCR beta chain was defined by its CDR3 amino acid sequence together with its V-gene family, and reads lacking a unique V-gene family were excluded. To address suspected cross-contamination and a sequencing artifact, a later analysis removed 550 to 750 highly shared, low-generation-probability nucleotide sequences. A later analysis calculated a clonal expansion index for each public chain from normalized within-repertoire ranks of inferred template counts. In a later analysis, generation probabilities were computed with a VDJ recombination model fitted to out-of-frame rearrangements, and the resulting probabilities were checked against IGoR. A later analysis scored TCR-TCR, TCR-HLA and TCR-CMV co-occurrence with hypergeometric tests, applying a repertoire-size bias correction to TCR pairs. False discovery rates were estimated in a later analysis by permuting HLA or CMV assignments 20 times. In a later analysis, co-occurring TCRs were grouped with DBSCAN, and TCRdist sequence similarity was added when clustering was performed within HLA-allele-positive subsets. For co-occurrence clustering, repertoires with fewer than 30,000 or more than 120,000 public chains were excluded, along with roughly five repertoires with anomalous nucleotide sharing. In its TCRdb copy, this immuneACCESS table keeps in-frame sequences only and misses some clones. Where compared with another copy, unresolved V genes explain less than half of these, and the others have no known cause. Clonal size and the V and J genes are those of that table, whereas D and trimming came from the DNA. Within this sample are hundreds of thousands of clones, with around 80% of them counted one time only. The ten most abundant clones make up under 0.8% of the sample.

The source material was PBMCs. The sequence was obtained from a man between 18 and 29 years old in good health and CMV-seronegative.

CDR3 loop: CASRQGTLVYEQYF. The sequenced DNA: TGTGCCAGCAGGCAGGGAACCCTTGTCTACGAGCAGTACTTC. The chain employs TRBV27 and TRBJ2-7; TRBD1 is perhaps the D gene, given 5 matching bases. The CDR3 runs 14 residues from the cysteine to the phenylalanine. Only CDR3 DNA is held: 42 bases, read in frame from base 1. CDR1 and CDR2 were assigned from the germline V gene (reference sequence) as MNHEY and SMNVEV. V was cut back by 6 bases and J by 3 bases, leaving a gap of 15 bases between them.